The rows below give T cell receptor beta chains drawn from one sample of a study of regulatory T cells in long-lasting Graves disease. TCRdb re-called the multiplex PCR reads with MiXCR, one entry per CDR3 protein. This sample has about 540,000 distinct CDR3 sequences, with 13% found just once. The sample was also reused in another study, on T cells in Graves' hyperthyroidism and ophthalmopathy.

The sample in question was peripheral blood mononuclear cells (PBMCs), obtained at new diagnosis, from a patient treated with antithyroid drugs. All receptors derive from a man younger than 45 with Graves disease. The CDR3 runs from the conserved cysteine through the conserved F or W. The D gene is left open where the match is weak. Only part of the rows carry a size: once, few, many, or a class if the clone is expanded.

v_call: TRBV5-1; cdr3_length: 14; d_call: .; j_call: TRBJ1-5; clone_size: many; cdr3_aa: CASSWAFSNQPQHF; cdr3_nt: TGCGCCAGCAGCTGGGCCTTTAGCAATCAGCCCCAGCATTTT
v_call: TRBV3-1; cdr3_length: 16; d_call: .; j_call: TRBJ1-1; clone_size: .; cdr3_aa: CASSQGGGWGNTEAFF; cdr3_nt: TGTGCCAGCAGCCAAGGCGGGGGTTGGGGGAACACTGAAGCTTTCTTT
v_call: TRBV7-2; cdr3_length: 17; d_call: .; j_call: TRBJ1-5; clone_size: .; cdr3_aa: CASSPPTYRAGDQPQHF; cdr3_nt: TGTGCCAGCAGCCCACCTACCTATCGGGCCGGGGATCAGCCCCAGCATTTT
v_call: TRBV7-3; cdr3_length: 15; d_call: .; j_call: TRBJ1-6; clone_size: many; cdr3_aa: CASSSSGGGGTPLHF; cdr3_nt: TGTGCCAGCAGCTCCTCCGGGGGCGGCGGGACACCCCTCCACTTT
v_call: TRBV4-2; cdr3_length: 17; d_call: TRBD2; j_call: TRBJ2-1; clone_size: few; cdr3_aa: CASSQELVAGVSHEQFF; cdr3_nt: TGTGCCAGCAGCCAAGAATTAGTAGCGGGAGTTAGCCATGAGCAGTTCTTC
v_call: TRBV18; cdr3_length: 15; d_call: .; j_call: TRBJ2-7; clone_size: .; cdr3_aa: CASSYGRGSSYEQYF; cdr3_nt: TGTGCCAGCTCATACGGCAGGGGAAGCTCCTACGAGCAGTACTTC
v_call: TRBV18; cdr3_length: 15; d_call: .; j_call: TRBJ1-3; clone_size: .; cdr3_aa: CASSPPTGSGNTIYF; cdr3_nt: TGTGCCAGCTCACCACCGACAGGATCGGGAAACACCATATATTTT
v_call: TRBV27; cdr3_length: 14; d_call: TRBD2; j_call: TRBJ2-1; clone_size: many; cdr3_aa: CASSRQAGTNEQFF; cdr3_nt: TGTGCCAGCAGTAGGCAAGCGGGAACCAATGAGCAGTTCTTC
v_call: TRBV30; cdr3_length: 15; d_call: TRBD1; j_call: TRBJ1-3; clone_size: .; cdr3_aa: CAWTRTGPSGNTIYF; cdr3_nt: TGTGCCTGGACCAGGACAGGTCCTTCTGGAAACACCATATATTTT
v_call: TRBV11-2; cdr3_length: 18; d_call: TRBD1; j_call: TRBJ2-7; clone_size: few; cdr3_aa: CASSPKWTGRGALYEQYF; cdr3_nt: TGTGCCAGCAGCCCGAAATGGACAGGGCGAGGGGCCCTATACGAGCAGTACTTC
v_call: TRBV27; cdr3_length: 14; d_call: .; j_call: TRBJ2-7; clone_size: .; cdr3_aa: CASSLSNPVDEQYF; cdr3_nt: TGTGCCAGCAGTTTATCGAACCCAGTCGACGAGCAGTACTTC
v_call: TRBV19; cdr3_length: 14; d_call: TRBD1; j_call: TRBJ1-1; clone_size: many; cdr3_aa: CASSILTGRTEAFF; cdr3_nt: TGTGCCAGTAGTATTTTGACAGGGAGGACTGAAGCTTTCTTT
v_call: TRBV7-9; cdr3_length: 16; d_call: .; j_call: TRBJ2-7; clone_size: many; cdr3_aa: CASSFPSRLGSYEQYF; cdr3_nt: TGTGCCAGCAGCTTTCCCAGCCGCTTGGGATCCTACGAGCAGTACTTC
v_call: TRBV7-6; cdr3_length: 14; d_call: .; j_call: TRBJ1-5; clone_size: few; cdr3_aa: CASSLGHRNQPRHF; cdr3_nt: TGTGCCAGCAGCTTAGGACACCGCAATCAGCCCCGGCATTTT
v_call: TRBV19; cdr3_length: 15; d_call: TRBD2; j_call: TRBJ2-3; clone_size: .; cdr3_aa: CASSALAGDVDTQYF; cdr3_nt: TGTGCCAGTAGTGCACTAGCGGGAGACGTGGATACGCAGTATTTT
v_call: TRBV5-6; cdr3_length: 15; d_call: TRBD2; j_call: TRBJ2-2; clone_size: .; cdr3_aa: CASSLRGGNTGELFF; cdr3_nt: TGTGCCAGCAGCTTGCGGGGGGGGAACACCGGGGAGCTGTTTTTT
v_call: TRBV7-9; cdr3_length: 16; d_call: TRBD2; j_call: TRBJ2-3; clone_size: many; cdr3_aa: CASSLTSGAITDTQYF; cdr3_nt: TGTGCCAGCAGCCTTACTAGCGGGGCCATTACAGATACGCAGTATTTT
v_call: TRBV9; cdr3_length: 16; d_call: TRBD2; j_call: TRBJ2-1; clone_size: .; cdr3_aa: CASSAWLAGPYNEQFF; cdr3_nt: TGTGCCAGCAGCGCCTGGCTAGCGGGTCCGTACAATGAGCAGTTCTTC
v_call: TRBV6-1; cdr3_length: 14; d_call: .; j_call: TRBJ1-5; clone_size: few; cdr3_aa: CASMPAYSNQPQHF; cdr3_nt: TGTGCCAGCATGCCGGCTTATAGCAATCAGCCCCAGCATTTT
v_call: TRBV24-1; cdr3_length: 16; d_call: TRBD1; j_call: TRBJ2-4; clone_size: few; cdr3_aa: CATSDSPGQGSNIQYF; cdr3_nt: TGTGCCACCAGTGATTCCCCGGGACAGGGGTCGAACATTCAGTACTTC
v_call: TRBV12-3/TRBV12-4; cdr3_length: 19; d_call: .; j_call: TRBJ1-1; clone_size: many; cdr3_aa: CASSPLGPFGGVMNTEAFF; cdr3_nt: TGTGCCAGCAGTCCCTTGGGGCCGTTTGGGGGGGTCATGAACACTGAAGCTTTCTTT
v_call: TRBV20-1; cdr3_length: 18; d_call: TRBD2; j_call: TRBJ2-2; clone_size: .; cdr3_aa: CSALGLAGDYSNTGELFF; cdr3_nt: TGCAGTGCTTTGGGACTAGCGGGGGACTACTCGAACACCGGGGAGCTGTTTTTT
v_call: TRBV4-1; cdr3_length: 16; d_call: .; j_call: TRBJ2-7; clone_size: few; cdr3_aa: CASSPLLLAAPYEQYF; cdr3_nt: TGCGCCAGCAGCCCCCTTCTCTTAGCCGCACCCTACGAGCAGTACTTC
v_call: TRBV29-1; cdr3_length: 12; d_call: .; j_call: TRBJ2-7; clone_size: .; cdr3_aa: CSVSPNNYEQYF; cdr3_nt: TGCAGCGTCTCTCCCAACAACTACGAGCAGTACTTC
v_call: TRBV7-2; cdr3_length: 16; d_call: .; j_call: TRBJ2-4; clone_size: many; cdr3_aa: CASSLKTALAKNIQYF; cdr3_nt: TGTGCCAGCAGCTTAAAAACGGCTCTAGCCAAAAACATTCAGTACTTC
v_call: TRBV6-2/TRBV6-3; cdr3_length: 15; d_call: TRBD2; j_call: TRBJ2-5; clone_size: .; cdr3_aa: CASSPRLAQTGTQYF; cdr3_nt: TGTGCCAGCAGTCCACGACTAGCGCAAACGGGGACCCAGTACTTC
v_call: TRBV19; cdr3_length: 13; d_call: .; j_call: TRBJ1-1; clone_size: .; cdr3_aa: CASSIGDNTEAFF; cdr3_nt: TGTGCCAGTAGTATAGGTGACAACACTGAAGCTTTCTTT
v_call: TRBV25-1; cdr3_length: 13; d_call: TRBD1; j_call: TRBJ2-1; clone_size: .; cdr3_aa: CASSGDRGIEQFF; cdr3_nt: TGTGCCAGCAGTGGGGACAGGGGGATTGAGCAGTTCTTC
v_call: TRBV27; cdr3_length: 15; d_call: .; j_call: TRBJ2-7; clone_size: many; cdr3_aa: CASSNPTRVDYEQYF; cdr3_nt: TGTGCCAGCAGTAACCCGACACGAGTGGACTACGAGCAGTACTTC